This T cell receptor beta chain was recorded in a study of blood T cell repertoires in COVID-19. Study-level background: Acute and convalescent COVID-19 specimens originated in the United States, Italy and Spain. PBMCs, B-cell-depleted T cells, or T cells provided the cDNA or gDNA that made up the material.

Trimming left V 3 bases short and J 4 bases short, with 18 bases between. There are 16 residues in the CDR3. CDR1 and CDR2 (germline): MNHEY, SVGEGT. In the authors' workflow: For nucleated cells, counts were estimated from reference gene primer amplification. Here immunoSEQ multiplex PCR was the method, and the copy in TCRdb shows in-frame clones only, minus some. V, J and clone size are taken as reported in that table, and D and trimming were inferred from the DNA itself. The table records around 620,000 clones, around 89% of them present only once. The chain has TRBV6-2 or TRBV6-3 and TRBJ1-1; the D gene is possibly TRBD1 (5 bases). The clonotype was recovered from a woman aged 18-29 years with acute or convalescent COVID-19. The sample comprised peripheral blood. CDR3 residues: CASSYVQGGKSTEAFF. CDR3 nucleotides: TGTGCCAGCAGTTATGTCCAGGGCGGTAAGAGCACTGAAGCTTTCTTT.